The 30 T cell receptor beta chains below come from one sample, sequenced in a study of blood T cell repertoires in COVID-19. The method was immunoSEQ multiplex PCR; TCRdb's version includes in-frame clones alone and lacks a portion of them. Among about 31,000 clones listed, roughly 86% were seen once. The sequenced material came from peripheral blood. The receptors here all came from a man between 60 and 70 years old with COVID-19, enrolled during active disease.

The chain employs TRBV6-5 and TRBJ1-3; weak D call: TRBD1 (6 bases). Trimming removed 9 bases at V and 3 bases at J, with 12 bases between. Germline V gene sequence: CDR1 MNHEY, CDR2 SVGAGI. The CDR3 covers 13 residues. The CDR3 region is CASGTTVGNTIYF. Written as DNA, the CDR3 is TGTGCCAGTGGGACAACCGTTGGAAACACCATATATTTT.

The V call is TRBV6-2 or TRBV6-3, the J call TRBJ1-5, with 7 bases aligning to TRBD1. CDR3 length equals 16 residues. From germline, CDR1 is MNHEY and CDR2 SVGEGT. V shed 2 bases and J 4 bases; nucleotides not matched to a gene: 8. The CDR3 sequence is CASSYGGGWGNQPQHF. The CDR3 DNA follows: TGTGCCAGCAGTTACGGAGGGGGCTGGGGAAATCAGCCCCAGCATTTT.

To note about this clone: Germline is not matched at one junction end, which may reflect a read error. The V call is TRBV4-1, the J call TRBJ1-2, with a tentative D call TRBD1 (6 bases). This CDR3 has 15 amino acids. Germline V gene lookup returns CDR1 MGHRA and CDR2 YSYEKL. DNA for the CDR3: TGCGCCAGCACCCAACAGGGTAGCTTGAACTATGGCTACACCTTC. Translation: CASTQQGSLNYGYTF.

The chain has TRBV5-1 and TRBJ1-1; D not certain. V was clipped by 6 bases and J by 0 bases, with 9 bases between them. Germline V gives CDR1 SGHRS, CDR2 YFSETQ. This CDR3 contains 13 residues. CDR3 residues: CASKREMNTEAFF. In DNA form, the CDR3 reads TGCGCCAGCAAGCGGGAGATGAACACTGAAGCTTTCTTT.

This clone was found once. The chain joins TRBV6-1 to TRBJ1-2; D is perhaps TRBD1 (6 bases). The CDR3 spans 14 residues. Germline V gene sequence: CDR1 MNHNS, CDR2 SASEGT. Trimming took off 2 bases at V and 3 bases at J, with 10 bases between the two ends. CDR3 sequence: CASSEKGGDYGYTF. CDR3 in DNA: TGTGCCAGCAGTGAAAAGGGGGGGGACTATGGCTACACCTTC.

The chain joins TRBV11-2 to TRBJ2-3; 9 bases are a match to TRBD2. The CDR3 totals 16 residues. Losses at the gene ends were 5 bases for V and 3 bases for J; bases not matched to a gene: 9. Germline V gene data show CDR1 as SGHAT and CDR2 as FQNNGV. The CDR3 coding sequence is TGTGCCAGCAGCGTGCTCGCGGGAGGGGTGACAGATACGCAGTATTTT. It encodes CASSVLAGGVTDTQYF.

V gene TRBV6-6 combines with J gene TRBJ2-2; 12 nucleotides line up with TRBD2. Looked up from germline, CDR1 is MNHNY and CDR2 is SVGAGI (reference sequence). The CDR3 has 16 amino acids. J lost 1 base, V lost 8 bases, and 5 bases had no gene match. The CDR3, as DNA: TGTGCCAGCTGTGGGACTAGCGGGTTGAACACCGGGGAGCTGTTTTTT. Its translation: CASCGTSGLNTGELFF.

This chain links TRBV30 with TRBJ2-1, with 14 bases fitting TRBD2. The CDR3 has 16 residues. The V segment lost 0 bases and the J segment 7 bases; nucleotides outside the gene matches: 5. Germline loops: CDR1 GTSNPN, CDR2 SVGIG (reference sequence). CDR3 amino acids: CAWSVLGTSGSNEQFF. In DNA, the CDR3 is TGTGCCTGGAGTGTACTCGGGACTAGCGGGAGTAATGAGCAGTTCTTC.

The chain employs TRBV21-1 and TRBJ2-3; TRBD2 is the table's D call, not checked against the DNA. TRBV21-1 is assigned pseudogene status. The CDR3 loop spans 14 amino acids. CDR3 amino acids: CAGLAGGPADTQYF. The CDR3 bases are TGTGCCGGTCTAGCGGGAGGGCCGGCAGATACGCAGTATTTT.

The chain combines TRBV5-4 with TRBJ2-1; 9 bases fit TRBD2. The V segment lost 4 bases and the J segment 6 bases; nucleotides outside the gene matches: 5. Germline lookup yields CDR1 SGHNT and CDR2 YYREEE (reference sequence). The CDR3 loop spans 14 amino acids. The CDR3 loop reads CASSTGTSPNEQFF. The CDR3 region has the DNA TGTGCCAGCAGCACAGGGACTAGCCCCAATGAGCAGTTCTTC.

The gene calls are TRBV6-1 and TRBJ1-4, with 7 bases fitting TRBD1. Germline trimming cut 2 bases from V and 11 bases from J; bases unmatched to any gene: 11. Germline V gene sequence: CDR1 MNHNS, CDR2 SASEGT. This CDR3 region has 15 residues. Written as DNA, the CDR3 is TGTGCCAGCAGTGAATCGTCGACAGGGTCCTGGAAACTGTTTTTT. Translation gives CASSESSTGSWKLFF.

The chain is built from TRBV7-9 and TRBJ2-3; tentative D call: TRBD1 (5 bases). Trimming pared 7 bases from V and 0 bases from J, leaving 17 bases between. CDR3 size: 16 residues. CDR1 and CDR2 (germline): SEHNR, FQNEAQ (reference sequence). CDR3 coding DNA: TGTGCCAGCACGAAACCGTCGACAGATAGCACAGATACGCAGTATTTT. It specifies CASTKPSTDSTDTQYF.

V gene TRBV30 combines with J gene TRBJ1-3, with TRBD1 identical over 7 bases. V was pared by 0 bases and J by 4 bases, with 12 bases of the junction left unmatched. The CDR3 has 17 amino acids. Germline V gene sequence: CDR1 GTSNPN, CDR2 SVGIG (reference sequence). The CDR3 region is CAWSVRSTGTVGNTIYF. CDR3 sequence (DNA): TGTGCCTGGAGTGTACGGTCGACCGGGACAGTAGGAAACACCATATATTTT. The full variable domain, its missing parts supplied by reference TRBV30 and TRBJ1-3, is SQTIHQWPATLVQPVGSPLSLECTVEGTSNPNLYWYRQAAGRGLQLLFYSVGIGQISSEVPQNLSASRPQDRQFILSSKKLLLSDSGFYLCAWSVRSTGTVGNTIYFGEGSWLTVV.

This clone is a singleton in its sample. V gene TRBV4-2 combines with J gene TRBJ1-4; weak D call: TRBD1 (5 bases). Deletions cut 0 bases from V and 3 bases from J, with 14 bases between. The CDR3 is 17 amino acids. Germline CDR1 reads LGHNA; CDR2 reads YNFKEQ. The CDR3 DNA is TGTGCCAGCAGCCAAGAGCCCAAGGGGTCGTCTAATGAAAAACTGTTTTTT. Amino acid sequence: CASSQEPKGSSNEKLFF.

The genes are TRBV23-1 and TRBJ1-1, with 10 bases that match TRBD1. TRBV23-1 is filed as an ORF, its function uncertain. CDR3 length: 15 amino acids. V was clipped by 2 bases and J by 7 bases; unmatched bases: 7. The CDR3 reads CASSQPGQGLDEAFF. The CDR3 DNA reads as TGCGCCAGCAGTCAACCGGGACAGGGGTTGGATGAAGCTTTCTTT.

The genes are TRBV3-1 (or the pseudogene TRBV3-2) and TRBJ2-7, with D possibly TRBD2 on 5 matching bases. In germline, CDR1 is LGHDT, CDR2 YNNKEL (reference sequence). There are 13 residues in the CDR3. The V end lost 4 bases, the J end lost 7 bases, and 14 bases lay between the germline ends. Here the CDR3 reads CASSPGLGKEQYF. CDR3 nucleotides: TGTGCCAGCAGCCCCGGACTGGGGAAGGAGCAGTACTTC.

This chain links TRBV28 with TRBJ2-4; TRBD1 matches 8 bases. The CDR3 is 14 residues long. The germline CDR1 and CDR2 sequences are MDHEN and SYDVKM. Losses at the gene ends were 6 bases for V and 0 bases for J; bases not matched to a gene: 1. The CDR3: CASRGQEAKNIQYF. DNA of the CDR3: TGTGCCAGCAGGGGACAGGAAGCCAAAAACATTCAGTACTTC.

The rearrangement uses TRBV29-1 and TRBJ2-3; D gene ambiguous. This CDR3 has 12 amino acids. The ends were cut back, 4 bases at V and 1 base at J, with 6 bases in the middle. Germline values: CDR1 SQVTM, CDR2 ANQGSEA. The CDR3 loop reads CSVVDGTDTQYF. For the CDR3, the DNA is TGCAGCGTTGTAGACGGCACAGATACGCAGTATTTT.

This chain links TRBV6-4 with TRBJ1-5; D is unresolved. Looked up from germline, CDR1 is MRHNA and CDR2 is SNTAGT. The germline V and J ends were trimmed by 5 bases and 0 bases, with 20 bases remaining between them. CDR3 length: 18 residues. Written as DNA, the CDR3 is TGTGCCAGCAGTCGACCGAGTGAAAATGACTATAGCAATCAGCCCCAGCATTTT. Amino acids: CASSRPSENDYSNQPQHF.

The chain employs TRBV7-2 and TRBJ2-1; TRBD2 might be the D (6 bases). Germline-derived CDR1 and CDR2 are SGHTA and FQGNSA. This CDR3 has 15 amino acids. V was pared by 7 bases and J by 4 bases, with 17 bases between. The CDR3 is CASTLLGLGYNEQFF. The CDR3 DNA sequence: TGTGCCAGCACCCTACTGGGACTCGGTTACAATGAGCAGTTCTTC.

The chain is built from TRBV18 and TRBJ1-1; 9 bases are a match to TRBD1. The CDR3 runs to 14 residues. Germline V gives CDR1 KGHSH, CDR2 LQKENI. Trimming cost V 5 bases and J 2 bases; bases outside gene matches: 3. This CDR3 reads CASSRDRANTEAFF. The CDR3 DNA reads as TGTGCCAGCTCAAGGGACAGGGCAAACACTGAAGCTTTCTTT.

The rearrangement links TRBV6-6 to TRBJ2-7; 10 positions agree with TRBD1. Germline V gene sequence: CDR1 MNHNY, CDR2 SVGAGI (reference sequence). The CDR3 runs 13 residues. After removal of 5 bases from V and 5 bases from J, the junction contained 3 bases not matched to a gene. The CDR3 coding sequence is TGTGCCAGCAGTACTGGGACAGGGGACGAGCAGTACTTC. Amino acid sequence: CASSTGTGDEQYF.

The chain employs TRBV4-2 and TRBJ1-4; 11 bases line up with TRBD1. This CDR3 region has 18 residues. V trimming: 1 base; J trimming: 3 bases; junction bases outside the gene matches: 7. CDR1 and CDR2 (germline): LGHNA, YNFKEQ. The CDR3 region has the DNA TGTGCCAGCAGCCAAGCGGGGACAGGGGGGCCTCCTAATGAAAAACTGTTTTTT. Protein sequence: CASSQAGTGGPPNEKLFF.

V usage is TRBV30 and J usage is TRBJ2-7, with TRBD2 identical over 10 bases. This CDR3 spans 14 amino acids. V shed 4 bases and J 4 bases; nucleotides not matched to a gene: 7. Germline assignment: CDR1 GTSNPN and CDR2 SVGIG (reference sequence). CDR3 DNA sequence: TGTGCCTGGAAACTAGCGGGACTCGGATACGAGCAGTACTTC. Protein sequence: CAWKLAGLGYEQYF.

The V and J genes are TRBV29-1 and TRBJ2-2; D is uncertain. The ends were cut back, 7 bases at V and 4 bases at J, with 13 bases in the middle. The CDR3 has 13 residues. Germline CDR1 reads SQVTM; CDR2 reads ANQGSEA. The CDR3 loop reads CSAGTISTGELFF. In DNA, the CDR3 is TGCAGCGCCGGTACGATAAGCACCGGGGAGCTGTTTTTT.

This clone appeared a few times. The rearrangement links TRBV5-6 to TRBJ2-7, with D possibly matching TRBD1 (5 bases). Germline V CDR1 and CDR2: SGHDT, YYEEEE. The germline V and J ends were trimmed by 1 base and 1 base, with 15 bases remaining between them. This CDR3 comprises 16 residues. Here the CDR3 DNA reads TGTGCCAGCAGCTTGCAGGGAAGAGTTCTTTCCTACGAGCAGTACTTC. Amino acids: CASSLQGRVLSYEQYF.

The chain links TRBV28 to TRBJ2-3; D not certain. The ends were cut back, 7 bases at V and 8 bases at J, with 13 bases in the middle. This CDR3 is 12 amino acids long. The germline V gene encodes CDR1 MDHEN and CDR2 SYDVKM. The CDR3 loop is CASKLPGSTQYF. The DNA of the CDR3 is TGTGCCAGCAAACTACCGGGTAGTACGCAGTATTTT.

This clone turned up a few times. The V gene is TRBV5-4, the J gene TRBJ2-7; 10 nucleotides agree with TRBD1. The germline V gene encodes CDR1 SGHNT and CDR2 YYREEE (reference sequence). The CDR3 is 15 residues long. Trimming removed 3 bases from V and 6 bases from J; junction bases left unmatched: 9. The CDR3 spells CASSSIPGQGFEQYF. DNA of the CDR3: TGTGCCAGCAGCTCAATACCGGGACAGGGGTTCGAGCAGTACTTC.

The rearrangement uses TRBV6-5 and TRBJ2-6; D might be TRBD2 (5 bases). The ends were cut back, 2 bases at V and 1 base at J, with 9 bases in the middle. The CDR3 extends over 16 amino acids. Germline-derived CDR1 and CDR2 are MNHEY and SVGAGI. The CDR3 coding sequence is TGTGCCAGCAGTTACCTGTCGGGGTCTGGGGCCAACGTCCTGACTTTC. Translating it yields CASSYLSGSGANVLTF.

The J gene is TRBJ1-2, the V gene TRBV5-4, with unresolved D. The CDR3 totals 12 residues. CDR1 is SGHNT and CDR2 is YYREEE in the germline V gene (reference sequence). With 4 bases removed from V and 3 bases from J, the gap between germline ends came to 7 bases. CDR3 nucleotide sequence: TGTGCCAGCAGCGTTGACTACTATGGCTACACCTTC. It codes for CASSVDYYGYTF.